Sequencing of this TCR beta chain was carried out in a study of T cell repertoires in cytomegalovirus infection. Looking at the study overall: CMV infection plus the matching HLA type was flagged by public TCR beta signatures. Study results and caveats: The response measured ex vivo was dominated by TCR beta clonotypes (HLA-C-restricted and CMV-specific). Carriers of CMV and the relevant HLA type were discriminated by public TCR beta frequency.

Via MiXCR, TCRdb re-called the reads, giving one row per CDR3 protein. The repertoire holds about 440,000 distinct CDR3 sequences, with approximately 31% as singletons. At least ten counts were recorded for this clonotype. Its antigen is unknown. Trimming pared 4 bases from V and 0 bases from J, leaving 13 bases between. The CDR3 sequence is 16 residues long. CDR1 and CDR2 from the germline V gene are SEHNR and FQNEAQ (reference sequence). The sequencing sample was made of PBMCs. The chain combines TRBV7-9 with TRBJ2-1; no reliable D call. The sequence was collected from a human donor in good health (CMV status not recorded). Some clones in this sample may be carry-over from other donors' samples. For the CDR3, the DNA is TGTGCCAGCAGCTCCCCGGGCGGTAGCTCCTACAATGAGCAGTTCTTC. It is translated as CASSSPGGSSYNEQFF.